The 23 T cell receptor beta chains given below trace back to one sample, sequenced in a study of PD-1 blockade in mismatch repair-deficient tumors. The method was immunoSEQ multiplex PCR; TCRdb's version includes in-frame clones alone and lacks a portion of them. This table holds roughly 37,000 clones, 75% to 90% found once. The sequences come from PBMCs, collected around 40 weeks after starting pembrolizumab. These receptors were obtained from an adult with mismatch repair-deficient cancer.

The rearrangement uses TRBV18 and TRBJ2-2; possibly TRBD1 for D (5 bases). V dropped 6 bases and J dropped 5 bases, with 13 bases sitting between them. This CDR3 has 14 residues. The germline CDR1 and CDR2 sequences are KGHSH and LQKENI. For the CDR3, the DNA is TGTGCCAGCTCCGACTGGGGCAGGACCGGGGAGCTGTTTTTT. Translation: CASSDWGRTGELFF.

The chain uses TRBV2 and TRBJ1-1; D not resolved. V dropped 2 bases and J dropped 0 bases, with 7 bases sitting between them. Germline V gives CDR1 SNHLY, CDR2 FYNNEI. This CDR3 comprises 14 residues. The CDR3 here is CASSESRLNTEAFF. In nucleotides, the CDR3 is TGTGCCAGCAGTGAATCCAGGTTGAACACTGAAGCTTTCTTT.

As DNA, the CDR3 is TGCGCCAGCAGCTTCAGGACGAACACCGGGGAGCTGTTTTTT. This translates into CASSFRTNTGELFF. This chain uses TRBV5-1 with TRBJ2-2; no definite D call. Germline V CDR1 and CDR2: SGHRS, YFSETQ. Deletions cut 2 bases from V and 0 bases from J, with 5 bases between. The CDR3 contains 14 residues. Full variable domain (remainder filled in from reference TRBV5-1 and TRBJ2-2): KAGVTQTPRYLIKTRGQQVTLSCSPISGHRSVSWYQQTPGQGLQFLFEYFSETQRNKGNFPGRFSGRQFSNSRSEMNVSTLELGDSALYLCASSFRTNTGELFFGEGSRLTVL.

This chain links TRBV14 with TRBJ2-7; the match to TRBD1 covers 8 bases. J gave up 4 bases and V 4 bases, and 0 bases lay outside the gene matches. The CDR3 totals 12 residues. Germline-derived CDR1 and CDR2 are SGHDN and FVKESK. CDR3 sequence reads: CASSRQGYEQYF. CDR3 bases: TGTGCCAGCAGCCGACAGGGGTACGAGCAGTACTTC.

The chain employs TRBV2 and TRBJ1-1; D uncertain. Trimming took off 6 bases at V and 7 bases at J, with 15 bases between the two ends. The CDR3 sequence is 13 residues long. Germline V gene sequence: CDR1 SNHLY, CDR2 FYNNEI. CDR3 coding DNA: TGTGCCAGCAGGTCCGGGCCCAGCGGTGAAGCTTTCTTT. As protein: CASRSGPSGEAFF.

Concerning this clone: At one end, the junction sequence differs from germline, possibly due to a read error. The chain is built from TRBV11-3 and TRBJ2-7, with 9 bases aligning to TRBD1. The germline V gene encodes CDR1 SGHNT and CDR2 YENEEA. The CDR3 has 11 amino acids. The CDR3 coding sequence is TGTGCCAGTTCGCCGGGACAGGGTAGCTTCTTC. Its protein is CASSPGQGSFF.

V is TRBV5-1 and J is TRBJ2-2; TRBD1 aligns across 7 bases. With 0 bases clipped from V and 6 bases from J, the junction kept 5 bases outside the gene matches. Per germline, CDR1 SGHRS and CDR2 YFSETQ. This CDR3 is 15 amino acids long. The CDR3: CASSLAWQGAGELFF. The CDR3 DNA reads as TGCGCCAGCAGCTTGGCCTGGCAGGGGGCCGGGGAGCTGTTTTTT.

The rearrangement uses TRBV7-3 and TRBJ2-3, with 9 bases aligning to TRBD1. CDR3 length equals 14 residues. The V and J ends lost 5 bases and 6 bases, in that order; junction bases with no gene match: 6. Looked up from germline, CDR1 is SGHTA and CDR2 is FQGTGA. The CDR3 DNA sequence: TGTGCCAGCAGCCATGGACAGGGGATGGATACGCAGTATTTT. This sequence encodes CASSHGQGMDTQYF.

This clone was seen just once. The chain couples TRBV7-3 to TRBJ2-3; tentatively, D is TRBD1 (6 bases). The CDR3 extends over 14 amino acids. Trimming removed 5 bases at V and 5 bases at J, with 14 bases between. CDR1 SGHTA and CDR2 FQGTGA come from the germline V gene. The CDR3: CASSPSHREDTQYF. The CDR3 DNA sequence: TGTGCCAGCAGCCCGTCCCACAGGGAAGATACGCAGTATTTT.

The chain combines TRBV6-4 with TRBJ1-2, with 9 bases that match TRBD1. CDR1 and CDR2 (germline): MRHNA, SNTAGT. The CDR3 is 14 amino acids. J was trimmed by 7 bases and V by 7 bases; bases with no gene match: 10. The DNA of the CDR3 is TGTGCCAGCAACCCGGGACAGGGATACGGTGGCTACACCTTC. It codes for CASNPGQGYGGYTF.

This chain joins TRBV2 and TRBJ2-1; D not certain. V dropped 9 bases and J dropped 9 bases, with 15 bases sitting between them. This CDR3 has 12 amino acids. The germline V gene encodes CDR1 SNHLY and CDR2 FYNNEI. For the CDR3, the DNA is TGTGCCAGTTCGTCCGAGGTCGGTGAGCAGTTCTTC. Protein product: CASSSEVGEQFF. The variable domain in full, completed from reference TRBV2 and TRBJ2-1, reads EPEVTQTPSHQVTQMGQEVILRCVPISNHLYFYWYRQILGQKVEFLVSFYNNEISEKSEIFDDQFSVERPDGSNFTLKIRSTKLEDSAMYFCASSSEVGEQFFGPGTRLTVL.

The chain is built from TRBV10-1 and TRBJ1-2; TRBD1 agrees at 8 bases. This CDR3 is built from 14 residues. Germline CDR1 reads WNHNN; CDR2 reads SYGVQD (reference sequence). V was clipped by 6 bases and J by 4 bases; unmatched bases: 7. In DNA, the CDR3 is TGCGCCAGCAGCCCCGGACAGGGAGCCTATGGCTACACCTTC. Protein product: CASSPGQGAYGYTF.

The V and J genes are TRBV19 and TRBJ2-6; D perhaps matches TRBD2 (5 bases). Germline V gene lookup returns CDR1 LNHDA and CDR2 SQIVND (reference sequence). V dropped 4 bases and J dropped 0 bases, with 10 bases sitting between them. The CDR3 extends over 16 amino acids. The CDR3 is CASSTWEISGANVLTF. CDR3 nucleotide sequence: TGTGCCAGTAGTACCTGGGAGATCTCTGGGGCCAACGTCCTGACTTTC. The full variable domain, with the rest looked up from reference TRBV19 and TRBJ2-6, is DGGITQSPKYLFRKEGQNVTLSCEQNLNHDAMYWYRQDPGQGLRLIYYSQIVNDFQKGDIAEGYSVSREKKESFPLTVTSAQKNPTAFYLCASSTWEISGANVLTFGAGSRLTVL.

The chain uses TRBV29-1 and TRBJ2-7, with no clear D. Germline CDR1 SQVTM, CDR2 ANQGSEA. V was cut by 4 bases and J by 7 bases, with 11 bases left in between. This CDR3 contains 11 residues. Written as DNA, the CDR3 is TGCAGCGTTGGCGGCTATCAAGAGCAGTACTTC. Residues: CSVGGYQEQYF.

This chain joins TRBV5-5 and TRBJ1-5; a possible D gene is TRBD1 (5 bases). Trimming removed 0 bases from V and 9 bases from J, with 16 bases in between. Germline V CDR1 and CDR2: SGHKS, YYEKEE (reference sequence). This CDR3 spans 15 amino acids. CDR3 coding DNA: TGTGCCAGCAGCTTGGAAAGGCAGGGCCTGTGGCCCCAGCATTTT. It translates to CASSLERQGLWPQHF.

The J gene is TRBJ1-2, the V gene TRBV19, with 8 bases identical to TRBD1. The CDR3 loop spans 17 amino acids. Looked up from germline, CDR1 is LNHDA and CDR2 is SQIVND (reference sequence). The junction had 8 bases not matched to a gene; V was cut back by 0 bases and J by 2 bases. CDR3 region: CASSIDLGQGVNYGYTF. CDR3 sequence (DNA): TGTGCCAGTAGTATAGATCTAGGACAGGGAGTGAACTATGGCTACACCTTC.

The V gene is TRBV1, the J gene TRBJ2-1; the table's D call of TRBD2 was not tested on the DNA. TRBV1 is a recognized pseudogene. There are 17 residues in the CDR3. The CDR3 here is CTSSAHLRERGSNEQFF. In DNA form, the CDR3 reads TGCACCAGCAGCGCCCACCTAAGAGAGCGGGGGAGCAATGAGCAGTTCTTC.

CDR3 in amino acids: CASSESRTGYGYTF. The CDR3 DNA reads TGCGCCAGCAGTGAGTCGCGGACAGGCTATGGCTACACCTTC. This chain joins TRBV10-1 and TRBJ1-2; 7 bases map to TRBD1. The germline gives CDR1 WNHNN, CDR2 SYGVQD (reference sequence). Trimming removed 0 bases from V and 4 bases from J; junction bases left unmatched: 2. This CDR3 contains 14 residues.

This rearrangement joins TRBV28 to TRBJ2-3; a weak D match, TRBD1 (5 bases). Trimming took off 3 bases at V and 5 bases at J, with 12 bases between the two ends. CDR1 and CDR2 from the germline V gene are MDHEN and SYDVKM. The CDR3 length is 14 residues. CDR3 region: CASSFGGARDTQYF. CDR3 in DNA: TGTGCCAGCAGTTTTGGTGGGGCGAGAGATACGCAGTATTTT.

The CDR3 loop is CATSRSDRVNSPLHF. As DNA, the CDR3 is TGTGCCACCAGCAGGTCAGACAGGGTTAATTCACCCCTCCACTTT. V is TRBV15 and J is TRBJ1-6, with 7 bases lining up with TRBD1. Losses at the gene ends were 3 bases for V and 6 bases for J; bases not matched to a gene: 5. Per the germline V gene, CDR1 is LNHNV and CDR2 is YYDKDF (reference sequence). This CDR3 comprises 15 residues.

The chain is built from TRBV7-9 and TRBJ2-1, with D possibly being TRBD1 (6 bases). V was clipped by 5 bases and J by 5 bases, with 13 bases between them. Germline CDR1 reads SEHNR; CDR2 reads FQNEAQ (reference sequence). This CDR3 contains 14 residues. The CDR3 region has the DNA TGTGCCAGCAGCCTGACAGGTATTCACAATGAGCAGTTCTTC. This gives the protein CASSLTGIHNEQFF.

The gene calls are TRBV30 and TRBJ1-4, with D possibly TRBD1 on 6 matching bases. Germline V lookup: CDR1 GTSNPN, CDR2 SVGIG (reference sequence). There are 15 residues in the CDR3. With 0 bases removed from V and 3 bases from J, the gap between germline ends came to 11 bases. The CDR3 loop is CAWSVSPGANEKLFF. CDR3 sequence (DNA): TGTGCCTGGAGTGTCTCGCCAGGGGCTAATGAAAAACTGTTTTTT.

The chain carries TRBV10-1 and TRBJ2-3, with 7 bases fitting TRBD2. The V gene end was trimmed by 8 bases and the J gene end by 2 bases; junction bases not matched to a gene: 22. The CDR3 contains 19 residues. Germline CDR1 WNHNN, CDR2 SYGVQD (reference sequence). As DNA, the CDR3 is TGCGCCAGCGCCTCCCCACATCCGAGAGCGGGATTCTTCACAGATACGCAGTATTTT. This codes for CASASPHPRAGFFTDTQYF.